This TCR beta chain was retrieved from a study of shared clonotypes between healthy human individuals. Study-level points and caveats: Clonotype sharing levels among donors were expected to vary with sequencing depth. Richness estimates generally favored naive over memory subsets. It was observed that approximately 5% of naive CD4 clonotypes were shared across a few donors.

V shed 6 bases and J 3 bases; nucleotides not matched to a gene: 7. The CDR3 length is 14 residues. Germline V gene data show CDR1 as LNHDA and CDR2 as SQIVND (reference sequence). Several immunoSEQ plates received, in even portions, the genomic DNA of each subset. Profiled with immunoSEQ multiplex PCR; TCRdb holds only in-frame clones, not every one. The data show some 2.3 million clones, 80% to 95% seen once. To note about this clone: Antigen specificity is unknown.

The chain joins TRBV19 to TRBJ1-2; TRBD1 matches at 7 bases. The receptor was derived from a young man in good health. Some clones in this sample may be carry-over from other donors' samples. The sequenced sample was naive CD4+ T cells from PBMCs. Stated subset: CD45RA+ positively selected. The CDR3 protein is CASRIGGTDYGYTF. The CDR3 DNA reads TGTGCCAGTAGAATTGGGGGGACAGACTATGGCTACACCTTC.